The sample holds a few counts of the clone carrying this TCR beta chain. What it binds is unknown. Primers used in a second PCR of about 6 to 12 cycles were a sample-barcoded 5' primer and a J-beta primer mix. TCRdb analysed the 5' RACE reads with MiXCR anew, one entry per CDR3 protein. The sample shows hundreds of thousands of distinct CDR3 sequences, roughly 41% of them seen only once. The data originate from a study of blood T cells in healthy people across ages. Broader study findings: There were more naive CD4+ cells and higher diversity in long-lived donors than in aged donors. Across the age range, TCR beta diversity per million T cells fell in a roughly linear way. PBMCs that were unsorted prevented a conclusive naive versus antigen-experienced comparison.

The CDR3 runs 14 residues. With 6 bases clipped from V and 4 bases from J, the junction kept 5 bases outside the gene matches. This sequence was found in a woman aged 55-69 years in good health. Material for sequencing was blood. This chain connects TRBV12-3 or TRBV12-4 to TRBJ1-5; 8 bases align to TRBD1. In nucleotides, the CDR3 is TGTGCCAGCAGACGGGACAGGTCAAATCAGCCCCAGCATTTT. Amino acids: CASRRDRSNQPQHF.